These 6 T cell receptor beta chains share one sample of origin, sequenced in a study of OX40 agonist ivuxolimab in advanced cancers. Profiled with immunoSEQ multiplex PCR; TCRdb holds only in-frame clones, not every one. Of tens of thousands of clones listed, approximately 85% are singletons. Sequences were derived from CD4+ or CD8+ T cells sorted from blood, sampled in a trial of the OX40 agonist ivuxolimab. These receptors originate from an adult with an advanced solid tumor such as melanoma, head and neck, liver or kidney cancer.

V gene TRBV6-1 combines with J gene TRBJ1-2; 11 positions match TRBD1. Germline values: CDR1 MNHNS, CDR2 SASEGT. This CDR3 region has 16 residues. Trimming took 1 base from V and 8 from J; bases not matched to a gene: 9. CDR3 in amino acids: CASSEEGQGAVKGYTF. As DNA, the CDR3 is TGTGCCAGCAGTGAAGAAGGACAGGGGGCTGTGAAAGGCTACACCTTC.

This clone has a single count. The rearrangement joins TRBV6-6 to TRBJ1-3, with D possibly TRBD1 on 5 matching bases. Germline assignment: CDR1 MNHNY and CDR2 SVGAGI (reference sequence). V was cut by 5 bases and J by 2 bases, with 13 bases left in between. The CDR3 spans 15 residues. CDR3 sequence: CASSLQGTTGNTIYF. The DNA of the CDR3 is TGTGCCAGCAGTCTTCAGGGTACGACTGGAAACACCATATATTTT.

V gene TRBV9 combines with J gene TRBJ1-1, with TRBD1 identical over 7 bases. The CDR3 spans 13 residues. Germline CDR1 reads SGDLS; CDR2 reads YYNGEE. The trim removed 4 bases at V and 5 bases at J, leaving 5 bases unmatched. Here the CDR3 DNA reads TGTGCCAGCAGCTTCGCAGGGGGGACTGAAGCTTTCTTT. The encoded protein is CASSFAGGTEAFF.

The gene calls are TRBV27 and TRBJ2-7; D remains ambiguous. V lost 4 bases and J 7 bases, leaving 11 bases between the germline ends. The CDR3 has 12 amino acids. Germline V gene sequence: CDR1 MNHEY, CDR2 SMNVEV (reference sequence). The CDR3 region has the DNA TGTGCCAGCAGTTCTCGTACTGGGGAGCAGTACTTC. It specifies CASSSRTGEQYF.

The chain combines TRBV5-1 with TRBJ2-7, with a weak D call TRBD2 (6 bases). The V gene's germline CDR1 is SGHRS and CDR2 YFSETQ. Trimming removed 0 bases at V and 4 bases at J, with 11 bases between. This CDR3 spans 14 amino acids. DNA of the CDR3: TGCGCCAGCAGCTTGGCTGAGGGGAGGTACGAGCAGTACTTC. As protein: CASSLAEGRYEQYF.

This clone appeared a few times. The chain joins TRBV19 to TRBJ1-1; D gene ambiguous. Per the germline V gene, CDR1 is LNHDA and CDR2 is SQIVND (reference sequence). Deletions cut 6 bases from V and 0 bases from J, with 11 bases between. The length of the CDR3 is 14 residues. CDR3 nucleotides: TGTGCCAGTAGCTCTCCTCATCTGAACACTGAAGCTTTCTTT. It is translated as CASSSPHLNTEAFF.